The source of this T cell receptor (beta chain) is a study of CD8 T cells in Susac syndrome. Study in general: There were Susac syndrome patients who were therapy-naive at blood draw, others on corticosteroids, and others on intravenous immunoglobulin alone. Overall study findings and caveats: A relatively small number of individuals underwent TCR sequencing and HLA analysis.

This CDR3 region has 15 residues. Trimming removed 5 bases from V and 2 bases from J, with 12 bases in between. Per the germline V gene, CDR1 is SEHNR and CDR2 is FQNEAQ (reference sequence). This clonotype was picked up one time. The antigen remains undetermined. With random hexamers, about 0.5 to 1 ug RNA was reverse transcribed. It was immunoSEQ multiplex PCR that amplified TCR beta CDR3 across 54 Vbeta and 13 Jbeta. TCRdb itself ran the immunoSEQ multiplex PCR reads through MiXCR, one entry per CDR3 protein. The data show about 82,000 distinct CDR3 sequences, roughly 96% seen once. The clonotype comes from a human donor with Susac syndrome. This rearrangement joins TRBV7-9 to TRBJ2-2; D is perhaps TRBD1 or TRBD2 (5 bases each). The sequencing input was CD8+ T cells from PBMCs. Here the CDR3 reads CASSRDPSNTGELFF. In DNA form, the CDR3 reads TGTGCCAGCAGCCGGGACCCAAGTAACACCGGGGAGCTGTTTTTT.